Following are 12 T cell receptor beta chains from one sample sequenced in a study of shared clonotypes between healthy human individuals. Some clones are missing from TCRdb's copy, which holds only in-frame ones; the method was immunoSEQ multiplex PCR. Here the sample spans millions of clones, approximately 94% being singletons. The naive CD8 fraction comprised CD45RO-negative cells positively selected for CCR7 and excluded terminally differentiated effector memory CD45RA+ cells. The sequenced sample consisted of naive CD8+ T cells sorted from blood. The receptors stem from a man aged 18 to 30 in good health.

V and J are TRBV9 and TRBJ2-1; D gene uncertain. The germline V and J ends were trimmed by 3 bases and 3 bases, with 13 bases remaining between them. This CDR3 spans 15 amino acids. Germline lookup yields CDR1 SGDLS and CDR2 YYNGEE. The CDR3, as DNA: TGTGCCAGCAGCGGTCTAGGGCAAAACTACAATGAGCAGTTCTTC. Protein product: CASSGLGQNYNEQFF.

The chain is built from TRBV30 and TRBJ1-6, with D tentatively TRBD1 (6 bases). The CDR3 runs 12 residues. Per the germline V gene, CDR1 is GTSNPN and CDR2 is SVGIG (reference sequence). The CDR3, as DNA: TGTGTATCACAACAGGGAAATTCACCCCTCCACTTT. It is translated as CVSQQGNSPLHF.

The chain uses TRBV6-5 and TRBJ2-2; D possibly corresponds to TRBD1 (6 bases). The V gene's germline CDR1 is MNHEY and CDR2 SVGAGI. This CDR3 comprises 13 residues. V lost 8 bases, J lost 7 bases, and 14 bases lay in between. This chain's CDR3 is CASRWGLDGELFF. DNA of the CDR3: TGTGCCAGCCGATGGGGGCTTGACGGGGAGCTGTTTTTT.

This clone was recorded once. The V gene is TRBV14, the J gene TRBJ2-1; 9 nucleotides line up with TRBD2. The germline V gene has CDR1 SGHDN and CDR2 FVKESK. Losses at the gene ends were 1 base for V and 7 bases for J; bases not matched to a gene: 8. The CDR3 has 16 amino acids. DNA for the CDR3: TGTGCCAGCAGCCAAGCCGGCGGGAGGGCCCGTAATGAGCAGTTCTTC. It translates to CASSQAGGRARNEQFF.

This chain uses TRBV10-1 with TRBJ1-1, with D possibly being TRBD1 (6 bases). Trimming cost V 6 bases and J 0 bases, with 17 bases left between them. The CDR3 runs to 16 residues. CDR1 WNHNN and CDR2 SYGVQD come from the germline V gene (reference sequence). The CDR3 is CASRAWGAGVNTEAFF. The CDR3, as DNA: TGCGCCAGCAGGGCCTGGGGGGCTGGGGTGAACACTGAAGCTTTCTTT.

The table lists this clone with a few counts. Other DNA variants within this sample encode the same CDR3. The chain couples TRBV30 to TRBJ1-1; D call uncertain. V lost 0 bases and J lost 5, with 4 bases in between. The CDR3 length is 11 residues. Looked up from germline, CDR1 is GTSNPN and CDR2 is SVGIG (reference sequence). The CDR3: CAWSVGTEAFF. Here the CDR3 DNA reads TGTGCCTGGAGTGTCGGTACTGAAGCTTTCTTT.

This sequence joins TRBV25-1 and TRBJ2-7; no clear D gene. With 6 bases removed from V and 3 bases from J, the gap between germline ends came to 6 bases. The CDR3 is made up of 11 amino acids. The germline CDR1 and CDR2 sequences are MGHDK and SYGVNS. The DNA for the CDR3 is TGTGCCAGCAGGGGTATCTACGAGCAGTACTTC. It is translated as CASRGIYEQYF.

The chain links TRBV13 to TRBJ2-7; no clear D. From germline, CDR1 is PRHDT and CDR2 FYEKMQ (reference sequence). CDR3 length: 12 amino acids. V lost 5 bases and J lost 3, with 8 bases in between. This CDR3 reads CASSPSNYEQYF. As DNA, the CDR3 is TGTGCCAGCAGCCCGAGCAACTACGAGCAGTACTTC.

The chain combines TRBV6-5 with TRBJ2-1, with 8 bases lining up with TRBD2. Germline V lookup: CDR1 MNHEY, CDR2 SVGAGI. There are 13 residues in the CDR3. Unmatched junction bases numbered 9, after V lost 8 bases and J lost 9 bases. Written as DNA, the CDR3 is TGTGCCAGCGCTCTACCCGGGGGGGTTGAGCAGTTCTTC. This translates into CASALPGGVEQFF.

V usage is TRBV27 and J usage is TRBJ2-7; unclear D gene. Germline-derived CDR1 and CDR2 are MNHEY and SMNVEV (reference sequence). V dropped 4 bases and J dropped 3 bases, with 16 bases sitting between them. The CDR3 consists of 15 residues. The CDR3 sequence: CASSSTDGNHYEQYF. In DNA form, the CDR3 reads TGTGCCAGCAGTTCCACGGACGGAAACCACTACGAGCAGTACTTC.

The chain employs TRBV13 and TRBJ2-7; 13 nucleotides align to TRBD2. CDR1 and CDR2 (germline): PRHDT, FYEKMQ (reference sequence). This CDR3 is built from 15 residues. Trimming removed 4 bases from V and 6 bases from J; junction bases left unmatched: 6. Here the CDR3 DNA reads TGTGCCAGCAGCTCTGGACTAGCGGGAGTGGGCGAGCAGTACTTC. Translation gives CASSSGLAGVGEQYF.

This chain uses TRBV7-2 with TRBJ2-5; maybe TRBD1 (5 bases). Trimming removed 1 base from V and 2 bases from J, with 11 bases in between. Germline assignment: CDR1 SGHTA and CDR2 FQGNSA. The CDR3 sequence is 15 residues long. The chain's CDR3 is CASSLVSQGQETQYF. The CDR3 region has the DNA TGTGCCAGCAGCTTAGTTTCCCAGGGTCAAGAGACCCAGTACTTC. The variable domain in full, with the rest retrieved from reference TRBV7-2 and TRBJ2-5, is GAGVSQSPSNKVTEKGKDVELRCDPISGHTALYWYRQSLGQGLEFLIYFQGNSAPDKSGLPSDRFSAERTGGSVSTLTIQRTQQEDSAVYLCASSLVSQGQETQYFGPGTRLLVL.